A selection of T cell receptor beta chains follows, all from one sample in a study of blood T cell repertoires in COVID-19. Here immunoSEQ multiplex PCR was the method, and the copy in TCRdb shows in-frame clones only, minus some. The sample consists of over 120,000 clones, around 73% of them appearing once. Sample: peripheral blood. The receptor set was obtained from a woman between 50 and 59 years old with active or convalescent COVID-19. The CDR3 runs from the conserved cysteine through the conserved F or W. The order of the fields is V gene, CDR3 protein.

TRBV30 CAWSPGGAFF
TRBV4-1 CASSQDGDRALFNSPLHF
TRBV4-3 CASSQEMHYSSTDTQYF
TRBV2 CASSTGLGDEKLFF
TRBV4-1 CASSQDLSRGNTIYF
TRBV19 CASSRGTNTGELFF
TRBV7-2 CASSVRGGGSSYNEQFF
TRBV28 CASYQQGASTEAFF
TRBV2 CASSEEVRGRGPQHF
TRBV7-8 CASSGQINQPQHF
TRBV2 CASSGTGGGETQYF
TRBV7-9 CASSLVFSGGNPYNEQFF
TRBV6-6 CASSWDRGRTGELFF
TRBV5-1 CASRGGGQSSETQYF
TRBV18 CASSPLAPTGNTEAFF
TRBV6-1 CASSAHGGQGAYNEQFF
TRBV3-1/TRBV3-2 CASSPGTSGRAFYNEQFF
TRBV4-1 CASRPADRVEDTQYF
TRBV5-1 CASSPIPGQGGNNEQFF
TRBV15 CATSRGKNSNTGELFF
TRBV28 CASSLWAPGRRRQGDQPQHF
TRBV9 CASSPHERASFEQYF
TRBV19 CASRERAGNTGELFF
TRBV3-1/TRBV3-2 CASSQRGGDQPQHF
TRBV5-1 CASSLGPEGGTEAFF
TRBV27 CASSSGDRGSETQYF
TRBV7-2 CASSPSGDRPNYGYTF
TRBV6-2/TRBV6-3 CASSYKGQGNQPQHF
TRBV9 CASSVGTGGPYGYTF
TRBV6-2/TRBV6-3 CASSYQTSGQSQETQYF
TRBV10-3 CAISESIESSPLHF
TRBV6-2/TRBV6-3 CASSYLGQGVSEQYF
TRBV7-2 CASSSPGTGASDYGYTF
TRBV5-1 CASSPRTDTQYF
TRBV3-1/TRBV3-2 CASSQVSTTSQAFF
TRBV28 CASSPSGEANTEAFF
TRBV10-3 CAIKGEREDNEQFF
TRBV19 CASSSRTGSGAKNIQYF
TRBV27 CASSSQRQGIYGYTF
TRBV9 CASSTGTGNGNTIYF
TRBV5-1 CASSLASSGTGELFF
TRBV29-1 CSVSGTSGGPGETQYF
TRBV21-1 CASSHPGGTEAFF
TRBV7-3 CASSFTPSGSTGELFF
TRBV28 CASSLGGRSQPQHF
TRBV5-1 CASSMTGFGNTIYF
TRBV9 CASSVVGQATTDTQYF
TRBV7-8 CASSRLAGVYGELFF
TRBV19 CASSMGGYSQPQHF
TRBV28 CASTVGQTIYEQYF
TRBV28 CASSPNNQPQHF
TRBV9 CASSVTSGGPNEQFF
TRBV7-9 CASSLGTGNYGYTF
TRBV4-1 CASSQERGGYTF